This T cell receptor beta chain originates from a study of cytomegalovirus exposure and HLA in healthy donors. The PCR ran on 60 Vbeta and 13 Jbeta primers. Sequencing used immunoSEQ multiplex PCR; TCRdb keeps in-frame clones, though not all of them. The table records roughly 140,000 clones, over 75% of them present only once. Germline V gene lookup returns CDR1 SGHRS and CDR2 YFSETQ. Trimming cost V 0 bases and J 4 bases; bases outside gene matches: 4. The CDR3 loop spans 15 amino acids. The sequencing input was PBMCs. J is TRBJ2-1 and V is TRBV5-1; the match to TRBD2 covers 7 bases. This sequence was found in a male donor in good health and CMV-seronegative. The CDR3 nucleotides are TGCGCCAGCAGCTTGGCGGCTAGCGGATACAATGAGCAGTTCTTC. This codes for CASSLAASGYNEQFF.